Below, 5 T cell receptor beta chains from the same sample are listed, as sequenced in a study of identical twins. MiXCR, run by TCRdb on the 5' RACE reads, gives a single entry per CDR3 protein. The data show some 660,000 distinct CDR3 sequences, 8.5% to 9.5% seen once. This same sample was also taken into another study, of yellow fever vaccine responses in identical twins.

The sequenced material came from PBMCs. The receptors originated from a woman in her late teens or twenties in good health.

Only a few counts were recorded for this clonotype. This rearrangement joins TRBV12-3 or TRBV12-4 to TRBJ1-1; D remains ambiguous. With 6 bases removed from V and 1 base from J, the gap between germline ends came to 12 bases. The CDR3 consists of 14 residues. CDR3 protein: CASRMSGKNTEAFF. DNA for the CDR3: TGTGCCAGCAGAATGAGCGGGAAGAACACTGAAGCTTTCTTT.

In its sample, this clonotype was seen a few times. The chain combines TRBV12-3 or TRBV12-4 with TRBJ2-5, with D hard to call. This CDR3 is 15 amino acids long. Trimming took 1 base from V and 10 from J, leaving 19 bases between them. The CDR3 loop reads CASSLGSRGSRSQYF. CDR3 bases: TGTGCCAGCAGTTTAGGGTCGAGAGGCTCTAGGAGCCAGTACTTC.

The rearrangement links TRBV27 to TRBJ1-5, with TRBD1 matching over 7 bases. The V and J ends lost 4 bases and 16 bases, in that order; junction bases with no gene match: 7. Per the germline V gene, CDR1 is MNHEY and CDR2 is SMNVEV (reference sequence). The CDR3 has 11 residues. For the CDR3, the DNA is TGTGCCAGCAGTTCGGGGACAGATAAACATTTT. Protein product: CASSSGTDKHF.

This clonotype was counted between two and nine times. The chain links TRBV20-1 to TRBJ2-5; D is possibly TRBD1 (5 bases). This CDR3 spans 12 amino acids. Trimming pared 6 bases from V and 6 bases from J, leaving 14 bases between. Germline lookup yields CDR1 DFQATT and CDR2 SNEGSKA (reference sequence). CDR3 nucleotides: TGCAGTGCCGGACATCAGGGTCAGACCCAGTACTTC. It yields the protein CSAGHQGQTQYF.

This clonotype was recorded a few times. This sequence joins TRBV5-1 and TRBJ1-1; tentative D call: TRBD1 (5 bases). The germline V and J ends were trimmed by 1 base and 3 bases, with 10 bases remaining between them. This CDR3 has 14 amino acids. Germline CDR1 is SGHRS and CDR2 is YFSETQ. In DNA, the CDR3 is TGCGCCAGCAGCTTGATGGGACGGGACACTGAAGCTTTCTTT. Translating gives CASSLMGRDTEAFF.